Listed here are 10 T cell receptor beta chains from one sample, sequenced in a study of T cells in women clearing cervical HPV infection. The data were produced by immunoSEQ multiplex PCR, yet TCRdb's version contains in-frame clones alone and is incomplete. The sample includes roughly 30,000 clones. The sequencing sample was made of blood buffy coat. These receptors were obtained from a woman aged 18 to 75 with a cervical HPV16 infection that either progressed to CIN3+ or cleared (not recorded which).

Comments on this clone: The read falls 3 residues short of the CDR3 end, and the missing part is taken from the germline J gene. J is TRBJ1-2 and V is TRBV7-9; 8 bases agree with TRBD1. Germline CDR1 SEHNR, CDR2 FQNEAQ (reference sequence). The CDR3 is 14 amino acids. Losses at the gene ends were 5 bases for V and 3 bases for J; bases not matched to a gene: 5. This CDR3 reads CASSTETGDYGYTF. CDR3 DNA (partial): TGTGCCAGCAGCACCGAGACAGGGGACTATGGC.

About this clone: The CDR3 extends 3 residues past the end of the read, so its final part is completed from the germline J gene. This chain connects TRBV28 to TRBJ2-3; no reliable D call. The V end was cut by 7 bases, the J end by 4 bases, with 18 bases between. The CDR3 is made up of 15 amino acids. Germline CDR1 MDHEN, CDR2 SYDVKM. Incomplete CDR3 DNA: TGTGCCAGCACCCCCACTTCGTTCGGGTCAGATACG. This gives the protein CASTPTSFGSDT. The whole CDR3 protein reads CASTPTSFGSDTQYF.

As for this clone: The sequence runs out 3 residues before the end of the CDR3; the remainder is reconstructed from the germline J gene. This rearrangement joins TRBV10-3 to TRBJ1-2; TRBD1 agrees at 10 bases. V lost 1 base and J lost 3; bases outside the gene matches: 2. The CDR3 is 15 residues long. Germline values: CDR1 ENHRY, CDR2 SYGVKD. The part of the CDR3 DNA that was read is TGTGCCATCAGTGAGTACGGGACAGGGGACTATGGC. Its translation is CAISEYGTGDYG. In full, the CDR3 is CAISEYGTGDYGYTF.

With regard to this clone: The observed sequence ends 3 residues before the CDR3 terminus, with the missing tail filled in from the germline J gene. This sequence joins TRBV11-2 and TRBJ2-3; 7 positions match TRBD1. Germline CDR1 and CDR2: SGHAT and FQNNGV. The CDR3 is 14 amino acids. V gave up 0 bases and J gave up 6 bases; unmatched junction bases: 3. This CDR3 is CASSLDHRGDTQYF. The covered CDR3 bases are TGTGCCAGCAGCTTAGATCACAGGGGTGATACG.

Notes on this clone: The read terminates 3 residues ahead of where the CDR3 ends, so the germline J gene completes it. The chain uses TRBV5-6 and TRBJ2-3, with 9 bases fitting TRBD1. Germline CDR1 SGHDT, CDR2 YYEEEE. The CDR3 is 14 residues long. CDR3: CASSNSPTGGTQYF. Partial CDR3 DNA: TGTGCCAGCAGCAACTCCCCGACAGGGGGGACG.

For this clone: The read stops 3 residues short of the end of the CDR3; the missing end is completed from the germline J gene. The rearrangement joins TRBV19 to TRBJ2-3; D may be TRBD1 (5 bases). The CDR3 is made up of 15 amino acids. V lost 6 bases and J 0 bases, leaving 13 bases between the germline ends. In germline, CDR1 is LNHDA, CDR2 SQIVND (reference sequence). CDR3 DNA (partial): TGTGCCAGTAGCGACAGTCCAGATAGCACAGATACG. Translation: CASSDSPDSTDT. The CDR3, in full, reads CASSDSPDSTDTQYF. The full variable domain, in which reference TRBV19 and TRBJ2-3 provide the parts outside the CDR3, is DGGITQSPKYLFRKEGQNVTLSCEQNLNHDAMYWYRQDPGQGLRLIYYSQIVNDFQKGDIAEGYSVSREKKESFPLTVTSAQKNPTAFYLCASSDSPDSTDTQYFGPGTRLTVL.

As regards this clone: Sequencing ends 3 residues short of the CDR3 end; the germline J gene provides the rest. V usage is TRBV5-1 and J usage is TRBJ1-1, with a weak D call TRBD1 (5 bases). V shed 0 bases and J shed 3 bases, with 18 bases lying between them. Germline V CDR1 and CDR2: SGHRS, YFSETQ. This CDR3 is 17 amino acids long. The DNA read from the CDR3 is TGCGCCAGCAGCTTGGCCGGGGGGGGTGTTATGGACACTGAA. It specifies CASSLAGGGVMDTE. The complete CDR3 sequence is CASSLAGGGVMDTEAFF.

Partial CDR3 DNA: TGCGCCAGCTCTCCCACCCGGCGGAGGCTGGAAGACGAG. Translating it yields CASSPTRRRLEDE. The CDR3 as a whole reads CASSPTRRRLEDEQYF. The J gene is TRBJ2-7, the V gene TRBV10-1, with D maybe TRBD2 (5 bases). The CDR3 extends 3 residues past the end of the read, so its final part is completed from the germline J gene. Deletions cut 8 bases from V and 5 bases from J, with 25 bases between. The CDR3 totals 16 residues. Germline lookup yields CDR1 WNHNN and CDR2 SYGVQD (reference sequence).

With respect to this clone: The sequence runs out 3 residues before the end of the CDR3; the remainder is reconstructed from the germline J gene. The rearrangement uses TRBV5-1 and TRBJ1-1, with TRBD1 identical over 8 bases. This CDR3 has 17 amino acids. J gave up 4 bases and V 2 bases, and 13 bases lay outside the gene matches. Looked up from germline, CDR1 is SGHRS and CDR2 is YFSETQ. CDR3 DNA (partial): TGCGCCAGCAGCTTAAAACCCCGACAGGGGTTGGGCACTGAA. This translates into CASSLKPRQGLGTE. The complete CDR3 reads CASSLKPRQGLGTEAFF.

To note about this clone: Sequencing ends 3 residues short of the CDR3 end; the germline J gene provides the rest. The chain has TRBV20-1 and TRBJ2-5, with D unresolved. Per the germline V gene, CDR1 is DFQATT and CDR2 is SNEGSKA (reference sequence). The CDR3 contains 14 residues. Deletions cut 6 bases from V and 5 bases from J, with 19 bases between. CDR3 bases read: TGCAGTGCCGCTCTGACGGCGGAGTTGGAGACC. Protein: CSAALTAELET. The CDR3 as a whole reads CSAALTAELETQYF.